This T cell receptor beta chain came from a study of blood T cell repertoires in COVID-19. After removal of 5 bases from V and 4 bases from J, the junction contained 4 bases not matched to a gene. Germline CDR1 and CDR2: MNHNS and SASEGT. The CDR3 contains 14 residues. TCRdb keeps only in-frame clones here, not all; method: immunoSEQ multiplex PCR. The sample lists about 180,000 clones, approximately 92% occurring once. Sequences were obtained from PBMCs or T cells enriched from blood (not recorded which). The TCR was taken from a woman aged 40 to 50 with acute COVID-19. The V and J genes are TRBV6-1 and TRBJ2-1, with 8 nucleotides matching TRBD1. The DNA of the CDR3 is TGTGCCAGCAGTCCGGGACAGGAATACAATGAGCAGTTCTTC. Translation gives CASSPGQEYNEQFF.